The 5 T cell receptor beta chains listed next were all sequenced from one sample in a study of PD-1 blockade in classical Hodgkin lymphoma. Time point: cycle 4 day 1 (C4D1), after less than seven weeks of nivolumab. Brentuximab vedotin exposure varied among the patients, all of whom had relapsed after autologous stem cell transplantation. Here immunoSEQ multiplex PCR was the method, and the copy in TCRdb shows in-frame clones only, minus some. This table holds 40,000 to 55,000 clones, 78% found once. The material sequenced was peripheral blood mononuclear cells (PBMCs), taken before the fourth cycle of nivolumab. These receptors came from a human donor with classical Hodgkin lymphoma.

This clone has more than one count but fewer than ten. The chain couples TRBV6-6 to TRBJ1-5; D possibly corresponds to TRBD1 (6 bases). This CDR3 comprises 14 residues. CDR1 MNHNY and CDR2 SVGAGI come from the germline V gene (reference sequence). Between the trimmed V and J ends, which lost 7 bases and 1 base, there was a span of 11 bases. The CDR3 region is CASTRGGSNQPQHF. The CDR3 region has the DNA TGTGCCAGCACCAGGGGAGGGAGCAATCAGCCCCAGCATTTT.

The chain uses TRBV5-1 and TRBJ2-5; D could derive from TRBD1 or TRBD2 (5 bases each). The V end was cut by 5 bases, the J end by 2 bases, with 10 bases between. Germline V gives CDR1 SGHRS, CDR2 YFSETQ. The CDR3 sequence is 13 residues long. This CDR3 reads CASRRGPQETQYF. CDR3 in DNA: TGCGCCAGCAGACGGGGACCTCAAGAGACCCAGTACTTC.

In DNA form, the CDR3 reads TGTGCCAGCAGTGTCTACAGGCCAAATGAGCAGTTCTTC. Amino acids: CASSVYRPNEQFF. The V call is TRBV6-1, the J call TRBJ2-1; maybe TRBD1 (5 bases). The CDR3 loop spans 13 amino acids. Germline V CDR1 and CDR2: MNHNS, SASEGT. V dropped 4 bases and J dropped 7 bases, with 11 bases sitting between them.

This clone was detected a few times. The chain recombines TRBV12-5 with TRBJ1-3, with D possibly matching TRBD1 (5 bases). V was shortened by 4 bases and J by 8 bases, with 18 bases between the two germline ends. Germline CDR1 LGHNT, CDR2 FRNRAP. The CDR3 runs 15 residues. The CDR3 nucleotides read TGTGCTAGTGGTTCCGGACAATTACTGGGGGACACCATATATTTT. Encoded protein: CASGSGQLLGDTIYF.

This clone was recorded a few times. The rearrangement uses TRBV15 and TRBJ1-4; 7 positions match TRBD1. V shed 5 bases, J shed 15 bases, and the junction held 9 bases outside the gene matches. Germline values: CDR1 LNHNV, CDR2 YYDKDF (reference sequence). This CDR3 comprises 12 residues. The CDR3 DNA reads as TGTGCCACCAGCGGATCGGGACAGCTTTTGTTTTTT. It codes for CATSGSGQLLFF.